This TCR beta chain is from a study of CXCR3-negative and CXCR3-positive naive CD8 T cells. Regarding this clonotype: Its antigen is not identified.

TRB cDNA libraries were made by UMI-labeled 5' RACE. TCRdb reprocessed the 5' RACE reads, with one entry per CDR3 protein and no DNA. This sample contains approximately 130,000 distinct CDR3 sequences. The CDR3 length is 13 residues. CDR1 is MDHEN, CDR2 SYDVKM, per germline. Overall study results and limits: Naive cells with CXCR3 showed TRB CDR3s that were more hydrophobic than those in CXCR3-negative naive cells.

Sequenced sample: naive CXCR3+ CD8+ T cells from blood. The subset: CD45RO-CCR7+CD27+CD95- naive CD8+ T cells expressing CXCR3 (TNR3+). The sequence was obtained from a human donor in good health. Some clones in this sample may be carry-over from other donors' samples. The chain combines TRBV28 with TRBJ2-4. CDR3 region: CASTGLAKNIQYF.